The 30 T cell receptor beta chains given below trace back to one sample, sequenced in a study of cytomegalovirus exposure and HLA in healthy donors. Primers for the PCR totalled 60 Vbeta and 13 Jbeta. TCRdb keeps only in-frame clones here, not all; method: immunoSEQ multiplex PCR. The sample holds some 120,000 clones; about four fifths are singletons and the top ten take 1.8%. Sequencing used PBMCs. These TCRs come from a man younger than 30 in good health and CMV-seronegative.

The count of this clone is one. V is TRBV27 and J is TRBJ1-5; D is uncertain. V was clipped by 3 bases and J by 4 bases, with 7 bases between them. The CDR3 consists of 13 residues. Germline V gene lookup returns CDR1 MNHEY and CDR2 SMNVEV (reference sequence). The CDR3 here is CASSFARNQPQHF. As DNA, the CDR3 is TGTGCCAGCAGTTTTGCCAGAAATCAGCCCCAGCATTTT.

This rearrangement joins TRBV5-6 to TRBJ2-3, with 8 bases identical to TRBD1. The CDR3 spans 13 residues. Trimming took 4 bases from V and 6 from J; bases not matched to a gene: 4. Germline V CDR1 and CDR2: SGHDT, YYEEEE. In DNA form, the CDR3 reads TGTGCCAGCAGCCTGAACAGGGGGGATACGCAGTATTTT. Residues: CASSLNRGDTQYF.

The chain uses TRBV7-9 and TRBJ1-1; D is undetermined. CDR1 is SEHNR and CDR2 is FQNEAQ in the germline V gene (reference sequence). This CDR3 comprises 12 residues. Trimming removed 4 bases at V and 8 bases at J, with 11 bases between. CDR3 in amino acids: CASSSRLTEAFF. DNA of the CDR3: TGTGCCAGCAGCTCCAGGTTGACGGAAGCTTTCTTT.

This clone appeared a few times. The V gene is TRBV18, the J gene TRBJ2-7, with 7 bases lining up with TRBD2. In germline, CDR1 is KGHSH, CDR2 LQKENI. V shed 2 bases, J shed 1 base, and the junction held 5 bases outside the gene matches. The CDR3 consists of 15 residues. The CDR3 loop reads CASSPSPSGSYEQYF. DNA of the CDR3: TGTGCCAGCTCACCAAGTCCTAGCGGTTCCTACGAGCAGTACTTC. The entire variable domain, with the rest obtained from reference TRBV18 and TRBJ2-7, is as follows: NAGVMQNPRHLVRRRGQEARLRCSPMKGHSHVYWYRQLPEEGLKFMVYLQKENIIDESGMPKERFSAEFPKEGPSILRIQQVVRGDSAAYFCASSPSPSGSYEQYFGPGTRLTVT.

CDR3: CASRDRESFTDTQYF. The CDR3 coding sequence is TGTGCCAGCAGGGACAGGGAATCTTTCACAGATACGCAGTATTTT. The gene calls are TRBV2 and TRBJ2-3, with TRBD1 matching over 8 bases. V lost 6 bases, J lost 2 bases, and 7 bases stayed unmatched. This CDR3 comprises 15 residues. Per the germline V gene, CDR1 is SNHLY and CDR2 is FYNNEI.

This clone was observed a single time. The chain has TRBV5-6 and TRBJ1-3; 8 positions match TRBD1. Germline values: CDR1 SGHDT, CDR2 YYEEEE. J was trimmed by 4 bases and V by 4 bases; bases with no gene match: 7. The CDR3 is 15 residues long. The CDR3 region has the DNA TGTGCCAGCAGCGCGGACAGGGTTATCGGAAACACCATATATTTT. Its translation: CASSADRVIGNTIYF.

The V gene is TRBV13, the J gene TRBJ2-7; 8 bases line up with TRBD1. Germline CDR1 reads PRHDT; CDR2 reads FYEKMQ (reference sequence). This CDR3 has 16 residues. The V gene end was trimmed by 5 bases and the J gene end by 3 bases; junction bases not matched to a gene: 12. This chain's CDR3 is CASSTPTGAIDYEQYF. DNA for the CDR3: TGTGCCAGCAGCACCCCGACAGGGGCTATCGACTACGAGCAGTACTTC.

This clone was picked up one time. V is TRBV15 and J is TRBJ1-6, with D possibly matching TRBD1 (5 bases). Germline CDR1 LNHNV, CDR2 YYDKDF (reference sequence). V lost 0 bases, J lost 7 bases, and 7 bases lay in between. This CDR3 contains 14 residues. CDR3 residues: CATSRDPGNSPLHF. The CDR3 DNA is TGTGCCACCAGCAGAGATCCAGGGAATTCACCCCTCCACTTT. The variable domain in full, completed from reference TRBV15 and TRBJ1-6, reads DAMVIQNPRYQVTQFGKPVTLSCSQTLNHNVMYWYQQKSSQAPKLLFHYYDKDFNNEADTPDNFQSRRPNTSFCFLDIRSPGLGDTAMYLCATSRDPGNSPLHFGNGTRLTVT.

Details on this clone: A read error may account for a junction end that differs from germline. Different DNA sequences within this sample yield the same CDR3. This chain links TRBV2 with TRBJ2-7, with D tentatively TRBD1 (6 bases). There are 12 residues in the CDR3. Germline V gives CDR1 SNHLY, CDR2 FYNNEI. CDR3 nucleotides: TGTGCCAGCAGTTCACAGGGTTACGAGCAGTATTTC. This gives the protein CASSSQGYEQYF.

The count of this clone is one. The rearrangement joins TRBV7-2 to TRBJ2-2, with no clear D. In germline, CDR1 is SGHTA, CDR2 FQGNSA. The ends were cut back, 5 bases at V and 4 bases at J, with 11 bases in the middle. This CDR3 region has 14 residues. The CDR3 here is CASSAISSTGELFF. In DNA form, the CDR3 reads TGTGCCAGCAGCGCGATTTCGAGCACCGGGGAGCTGTTTTTT.

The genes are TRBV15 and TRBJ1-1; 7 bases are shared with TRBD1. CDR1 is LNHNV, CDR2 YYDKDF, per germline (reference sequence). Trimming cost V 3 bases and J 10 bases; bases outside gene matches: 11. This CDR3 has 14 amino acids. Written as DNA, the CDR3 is TGTGCCACCAGCAGTGATACAGGGGCCGGGGGAGCTTTCTTT. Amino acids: CATSSDTGAGGAFF.

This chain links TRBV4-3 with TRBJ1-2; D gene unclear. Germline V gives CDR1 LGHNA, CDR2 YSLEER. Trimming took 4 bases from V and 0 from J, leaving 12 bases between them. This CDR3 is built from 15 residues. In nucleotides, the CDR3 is TGCGCCAGCAGCCCAGATCGGGGAGCTAACTATGGCTACACCTTC. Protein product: CASSPDRGANYGYTF.

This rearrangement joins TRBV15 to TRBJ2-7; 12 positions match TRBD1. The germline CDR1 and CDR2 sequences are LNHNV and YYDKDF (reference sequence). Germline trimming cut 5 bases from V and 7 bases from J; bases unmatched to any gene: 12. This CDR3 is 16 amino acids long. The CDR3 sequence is CATSSEPGQGAKEQYF. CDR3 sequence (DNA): TGTGCCACCAGCTCTGAACCGGGACAGGGGGCGAAGGAGCAGTACTTC.

The CDR3 reads CASSQYEDSGNQPQHF. The CDR3 DNA reads as TGTGCCAGCAGCCAATACGAGGACAGCGGCAATCAGCCCCAGCATTTT. This chain joins TRBV16 and TRBJ1-5, with D possibly TRBD1 on 6 matching bases. The CDR3 has 16 amino acids. CDR1 and CDR2 (germline): KGHSY, FQNENV. The V end was cut by 1 base, the J end by 2 bases, with 12 bases between.

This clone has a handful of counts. CDR3 in amino acids: CASSVRQGGGYTF. In DNA form, the CDR3 reads TGTGCCAGCAGTGTCCGACAGGGTGGGGGCTACACCTTC. The V call is TRBV6-5, the J call TRBJ1-2, with 7 nucleotides matching TRBD1. Germline V gene sequence: CDR1 MNHEY, CDR2 SVGAGI. V gave up 5 bases and J gave up 8 bases; unmatched junction bases: 8. The CDR3 is 13 amino acids.

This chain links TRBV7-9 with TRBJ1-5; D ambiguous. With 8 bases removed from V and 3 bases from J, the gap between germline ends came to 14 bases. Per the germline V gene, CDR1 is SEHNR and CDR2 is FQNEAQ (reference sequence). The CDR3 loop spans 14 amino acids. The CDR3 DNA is TGTGCCAGCGGGCCGGAGGACTTCAATCAGCCCCAGCATTTT. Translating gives CASGPEDFNQPQHF. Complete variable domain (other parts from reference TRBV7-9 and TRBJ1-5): DTGVSQNPRHKITKRGQNVTFRCDPISEHNRLYWYRQTLGQGPEFLTYFQNEAQLEKSRLLSDRFSAERPKGSFSTLEIQRTEQGDSAMYLCASGPEDFNQPQHFGDGTRLSIL.

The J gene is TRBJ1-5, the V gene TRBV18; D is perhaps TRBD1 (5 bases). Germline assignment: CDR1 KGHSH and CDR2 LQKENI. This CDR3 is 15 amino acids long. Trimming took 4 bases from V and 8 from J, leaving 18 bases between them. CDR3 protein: CASSRRADNTKPQHF. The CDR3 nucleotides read TGTGCCAGCTCACGGCGTGCGGACAATACCAAGCCCCAGCATTTT.

This chain's CDR3 is CASSSGQRAYEQYF. Here the CDR3 DNA reads TGTGCCAGCAGCTCCGGACAGCGTGCCTACGAGCAGTACTTC. V and J are TRBV7-2 and TRBJ2-5; possibly TRBD1 for D (6 bases). The J call could be wrong; TRBJ2-7 is a better fit for the DNA end. The CDR3 sequence is 14 residues long. CDR1 SGHTA and CDR2 FQGNSA come from the germline V gene.

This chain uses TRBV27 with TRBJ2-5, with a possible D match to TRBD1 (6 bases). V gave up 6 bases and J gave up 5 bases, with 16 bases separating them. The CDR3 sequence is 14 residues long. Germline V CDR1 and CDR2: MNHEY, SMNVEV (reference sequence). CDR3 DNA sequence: TGTGCCAGCAGGGATACAGGGAGACAGGAGACCCAGTACTTC. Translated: CASRDTGRQETQYF.

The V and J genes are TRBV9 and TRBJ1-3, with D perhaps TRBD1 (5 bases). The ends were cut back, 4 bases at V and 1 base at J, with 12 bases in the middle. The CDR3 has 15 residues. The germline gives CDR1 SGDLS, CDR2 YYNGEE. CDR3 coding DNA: TGTGCCAGCAGCCCGGGGGGGGGATCTGGAAACACCATATATTTT. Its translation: CASSPGGGSGNTIYF.

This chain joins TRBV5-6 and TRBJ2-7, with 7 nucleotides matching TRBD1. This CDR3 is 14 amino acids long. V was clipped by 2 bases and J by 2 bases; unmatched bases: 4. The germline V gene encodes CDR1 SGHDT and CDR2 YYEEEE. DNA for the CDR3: TGTGCCAGCAGCTTAGCGACAGGGACCTACGAGCAGTACTTC. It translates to CASSLATGTYEQYF.

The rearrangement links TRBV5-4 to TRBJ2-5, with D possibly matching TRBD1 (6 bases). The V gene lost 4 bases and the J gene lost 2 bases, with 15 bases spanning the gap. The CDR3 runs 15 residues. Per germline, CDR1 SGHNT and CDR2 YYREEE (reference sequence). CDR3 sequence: CASSGPTGNQETQYF. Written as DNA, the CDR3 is TGTGCCAGCAGCGGACCGACAGGAAATCAAGAGACCCAGTACTTC.

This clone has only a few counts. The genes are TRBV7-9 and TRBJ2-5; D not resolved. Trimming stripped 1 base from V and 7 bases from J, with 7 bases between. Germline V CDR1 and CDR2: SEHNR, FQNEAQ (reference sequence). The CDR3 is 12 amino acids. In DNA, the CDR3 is TGTGCCAGCAGCTTAGTTGTCAGGACCCAGTACTTC. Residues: CASSLVVRTQYF.

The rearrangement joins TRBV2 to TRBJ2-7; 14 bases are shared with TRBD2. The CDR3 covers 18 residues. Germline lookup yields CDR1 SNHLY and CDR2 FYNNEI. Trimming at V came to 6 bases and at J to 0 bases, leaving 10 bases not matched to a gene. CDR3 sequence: CASSATGTSGGYSYEQYF. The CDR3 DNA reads TGTGCCAGCAGCGCTACCGGGACTAGCGGGGGATACTCCTACGAGCAGTACTTC.

The CDR3 coding sequence is TGCAGCGTTGAAGGACCCGCACTCGCGGGGGCCCCAGAGACCCAGTACTTC. Its protein is CSVEGPALAGAPETQYF. This sequence joins TRBV29-1 and TRBJ2-5; weak D call: TRBD2 (7 bases). The CDR3 loop spans 17 amino acids. Germline V gene lookup returns CDR1 SQVTM and CDR2 ANQGSEA. The ends were cut back, 1 base at V and 4 bases at J, with 22 bases in the middle.

CDR3 protein: CASSEGQGAGMNTEAFF. The CDR3 DNA sequence: TGTGCCAGCAGTGAGGGACAGGGGGCTGGGATGAACACTGAAGCTTTCTTT. The J gene is TRBJ1-1, the V gene TRBV6-1; 12 bases agree with TRBD1. V was pared by 3 bases and J by 0 bases, with 5 bases of the junction left unmatched. Per germline, CDR1 MNHNS and CDR2 SASEGT. CDR3 length: 17 residues.

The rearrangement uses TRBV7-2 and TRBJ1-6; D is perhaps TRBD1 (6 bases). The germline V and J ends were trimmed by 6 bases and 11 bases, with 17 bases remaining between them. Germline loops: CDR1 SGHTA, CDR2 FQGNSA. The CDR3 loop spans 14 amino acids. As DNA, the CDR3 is TGTGCCAGCAGGCAACAGGGAATTTCAGCACCCCTCCACTTT. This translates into CASRQQGISAPLHF.

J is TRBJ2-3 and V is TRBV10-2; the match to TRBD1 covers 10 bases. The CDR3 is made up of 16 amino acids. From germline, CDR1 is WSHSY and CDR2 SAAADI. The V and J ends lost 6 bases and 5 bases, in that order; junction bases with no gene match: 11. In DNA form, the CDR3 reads TGCGCCAGCAGGGGAACCGGGACAGGGGTTCAAGATACGCAGTATTTT. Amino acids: CASRGTGTGVQDTQYF.

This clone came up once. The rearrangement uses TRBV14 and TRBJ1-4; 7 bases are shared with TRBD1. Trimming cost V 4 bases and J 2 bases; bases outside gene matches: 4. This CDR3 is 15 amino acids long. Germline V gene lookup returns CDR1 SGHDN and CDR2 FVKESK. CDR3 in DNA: TGTGCCAGCAGCCCTACAGGGGTGACTAATGAAAAACTGTTTTTT. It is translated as CASSPTGVTNEKLFF.

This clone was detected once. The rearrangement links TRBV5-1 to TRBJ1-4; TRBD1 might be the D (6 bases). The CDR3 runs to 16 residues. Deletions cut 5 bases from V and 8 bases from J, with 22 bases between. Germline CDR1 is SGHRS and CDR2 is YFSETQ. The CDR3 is CASSVQGWQVREKLFF. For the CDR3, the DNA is TGCGCCAGCAGTGTACAGGGTTGGCAGGTTCGGGAAAAACTGTTTTTT. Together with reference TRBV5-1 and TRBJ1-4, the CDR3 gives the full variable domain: KAGVTQTPRYLIKTRGQQVTLSCSPISGHRSVSWYQQTPGQGLQFLFEYFSETQRNKGNFPGRFSGRQFSNSRSEMNVSTLELGDSALYLCASSVQGWQVREKLFFGSGTQLSVL.